This TCR beta chain was profiled in a study of T cells after posttransplantation cyclophosphamide. This CDR3 is 15 amino acids long. J was trimmed by 4 bases and V by 4 bases; bases with no gene match: 6. Germline V lookup: CDR1 MDHEN, CDR2 SYDVKM. Study results and caveats: TRB clonality was highly associated with recipient CMV seropositivity and reactivation. Later blood repertoires were often dominated by clones from the donor CD8+ memory compartment. Tissue-infiltrating T cells from skin or gut overlapped little with blood T cells.

Generated by immunoSEQ multiplex PCR, the TCRdb table keeps only in-frame clones and is missing some. Recorded here are nearly 25,000 clones, none singletons. The related graft donor's blood sample was taken on the day of bone marrow donation. This clone was counted many times. The antigen remains unidentified. This sequence was found in a woman aged 45-65 years in good health, CMV-negative, and a related stem cell transplant donor. Sequenced: PBMCs. The chain recombines TRBV28 with TRBJ1-4; 7 positions match TRBD1. The CDR3 coding sequence is TGTGCCAGCAGTTCTACAGGGGCGAGTAATGAAAAACTGTTTTTT. Amino acid sequence: CASSSTGASNEKLFF. Using reference TRBV28 and TRBJ1-4 for the parts outside the CDR3, the full variable domain is DVKVTQSSRYLVKRTGEKVFLECVQDMDHENMFWYRQDPGLGLRLIYFSYDVKMKEKGDIPEGYSVSREKKERFSLILESASTNQTSMYLCASSSTGASNEKLFFGSGTQLSVL.